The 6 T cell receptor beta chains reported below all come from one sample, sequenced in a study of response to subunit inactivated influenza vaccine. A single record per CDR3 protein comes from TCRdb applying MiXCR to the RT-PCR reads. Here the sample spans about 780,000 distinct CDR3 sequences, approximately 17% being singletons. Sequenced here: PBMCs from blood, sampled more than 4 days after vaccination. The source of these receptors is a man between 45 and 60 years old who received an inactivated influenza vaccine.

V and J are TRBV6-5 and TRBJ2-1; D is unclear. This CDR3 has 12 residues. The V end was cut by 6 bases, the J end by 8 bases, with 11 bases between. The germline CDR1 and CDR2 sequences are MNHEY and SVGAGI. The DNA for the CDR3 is TGTGCCAGCAGCAGAGTTGGTTATGAGCAGTTCTTC. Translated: CASSRVGYEQFF.

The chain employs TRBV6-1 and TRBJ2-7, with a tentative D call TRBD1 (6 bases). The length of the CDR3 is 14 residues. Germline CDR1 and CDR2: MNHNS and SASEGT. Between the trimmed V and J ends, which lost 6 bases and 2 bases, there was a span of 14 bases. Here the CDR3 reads CASRDGTLAYEQYF. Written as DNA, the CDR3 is TGTGCCAGCAGAGACGGGACACTAGCCTACGAGCAGTACTTC.

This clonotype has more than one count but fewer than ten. CDR3 sequence: CASSVGHPSSYEQYF. DNA of the CDR3: TGTGCCAGCAGCGTAGGACACCCCTCCTCCTACGAGCAGTACTTC. The chain joins TRBV7-2 to TRBJ2-7; D possibly corresponds to TRBD1 (5 bases). The germline gives CDR1 SGHTA, CDR2 FQGNSA. Trimming removed 5 bases at V and 0 bases at J, with 14 bases between. The CDR3 runs 15 residues.

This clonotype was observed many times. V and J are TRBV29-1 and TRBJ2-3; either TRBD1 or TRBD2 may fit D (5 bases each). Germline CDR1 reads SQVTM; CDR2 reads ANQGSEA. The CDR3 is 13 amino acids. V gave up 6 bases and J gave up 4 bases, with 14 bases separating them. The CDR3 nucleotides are TGCAGCGTAGCCGGGACCATCCCAGATACGCAGTATTTT. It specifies CSVAGTIPDTQYF.

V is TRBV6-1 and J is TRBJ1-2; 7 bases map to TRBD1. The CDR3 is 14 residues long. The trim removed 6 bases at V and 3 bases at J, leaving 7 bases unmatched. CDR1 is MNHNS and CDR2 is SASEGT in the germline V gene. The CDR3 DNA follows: TGTGCCAGCAGACGACAGGGAAGTGACTATGGCTACACCTTC. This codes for CASRRQGSDYGYTF.

The CDR3 loop reads CAINKRAGSGANVLTF. The CDR3 bases are TGTGCCATCAACAAACGAGCAGGGTCTGGGGCCAACGTCCTGACTTTC. This chain links TRBV11-1 with TRBJ2-6; possible D gene TRBD1, 5 bases. The germline CDR1 and CDR2 sequences are SGHAT and FQDESV (reference sequence). Trimming shortened V by 10 bases and J by 1 base, and 17 bases separated the two germline ends. This CDR3 spans 16 amino acids.